The next 17 T cell receptor beta chains were all read from a single sample in a study of blood T cell repertoires in COVID-19. Profiled with immunoSEQ multiplex PCR; TCRdb holds only in-frame clones, not every one. The table shows approximately 300,000 clones, with around 90% occurring only once. Sequencing used peripheral blood. The receptors shown here come from a woman aged 40 to 50 with COVID-19, enrolled during active disease.

The chain's CDR3 is CASSQEGPNRGYPYEQYF. Written as DNA, the CDR3 is TGCGCCAGCAGCCAAGAAGGGCCTAACAGGGGGTACCCCTACGAGCAGTACTTC. The chain uses TRBV4-1 and TRBJ2-7, with 8 nucleotides matching TRBD1. V dropped 0 bases and J dropped 2; count of bases not matched to a gene: 12. The CDR3 spans 18 residues. Per the germline V gene, CDR1 is MGHRA and CDR2 is YSYEKL.

This clone turned up a few times. At one end the junction does not follow the germline gene, possibly because of a read error. This chain uses TRBV7-7 with TRBJ2-7; TRBD2 matches 10 bases. The CDR3 covers 16 residues. Per the germline V gene, CDR1 is SSHAT and CDR2 is FNYEAQ (reference sequence). The CDR3 loop reads CASSSDSSGRVYEQYF. The CDR3 region has the DNA TGTGCTAGCAGCTCCGACTCTAGCGGGAGAGTCTACGAGCAGTACTTC.

The V gene is TRBV12-3 or TRBV12-4, the J gene TRBJ2-5; D remains unclear. V was cut by 3 bases and J by 2 bases, with 7 bases left in between. This CDR3 is built from 13 residues. The CDR3 spells CASSFGGQETQYF. Written as DNA, the CDR3 is TGTGCCAGCAGTTTTGGCGGTCAAGAGACCCAGTACTTC.

The rearrangement joins TRBV5-4 to TRBJ2-5; perhaps TRBD2 as D (6 bases). This CDR3 has 15 residues. The germline V gene has CDR1 SGHNT and CDR2 YYREEE (reference sequence). The V end lost 2 bases, the J end lost 0 bases, and 11 bases lay between the germline ends. As DNA, the CDR3 is TGTGCCAGCAGCTTCTCCCGGGACTACCAAGAGACCCAGTACTTC. Translation gives CASSFSRDYQETQYF.

This rearrangement joins TRBV27 to TRBJ2-3, with 7 bases identical to TRBD2. Unmatched junction bases numbered 8, after V lost 3 bases and J lost 2 bases. There are 16 residues in the CDR3. Germline V gives CDR1 MNHEY, CDR2 SMNVEV (reference sequence). CDR3 nucleotides: TGTGCCAGCAGTTTTAAGACTAGCTGGTACACAGATACGCAGTATTTT. This translates into CASSFKTSWYTDTQYF.

The CDR3 nucleotides are TGTGCCAGCAGCCCTTGGCTAGCGGGACTTACCGGGGAGCTGTTTTTT. As protein: CASSPWLAGLTGELFF. The rearrangement links TRBV7-2 to TRBJ2-2; 9 bases are a match to TRBD2. Germline V gene lookup returns CDR1 SGHTA and CDR2 FQGNSA. The CDR3 totals 16 residues. V was clipped by 5 bases and J by 5 bases; unmatched bases: 9.

The rearrangement joins TRBV29-1 to TRBJ2-1, with a possible D match to TRBD2 (6 bases). V dropped 4 bases and J dropped 1 base, with 8 bases sitting between them. Germline V gene lookup returns CDR1 SQVTM and CDR2 ANQGSEA. The CDR3 is 13 amino acids. In nucleotides, the CDR3 is TGCAGCGTTGCAGGGAGGTCCTACAATGAGCAGTTCTTC. This encodes CSVAGRSYNEQFF.

The chain is built from TRBV30 and TRBJ1-3; 7 positions match TRBD1. Germline trimming cut 8 bases from V and 1 base from J; bases unmatched to any gene: 2. The CDR3 extends over 12 amino acids. Germline V CDR1 and CDR2: GTSNPN, SVGIG (reference sequence). The CDR3, as DNA: TGTGCCGGGGACAGTTCTGGAAACACCATATATTTT. Translation gives CAGDSSGNTIYF.

This clone is a singleton in its sample. The chain uses TRBV6-4 and TRBJ2-7, with TRBD2 as a possible D gene (5 bases). Germline CDR1 is MRHNA and CDR2 is SNTAGT. This CDR3 has 14 residues. Trimming removed 8 bases from V and 2 bases from J, with 16 bases in between. CDR3 in DNA: TGTGCCAGCCACGAGAGGGAACCACCCTACGAGCAGTACTTC. Its translation: CASHEREPPYEQYF.

The chain combines TRBV5-1 with TRBJ2-1, with 8 bases fitting TRBD2. This CDR3 spans 17 amino acids. Germline V gene data show CDR1 as SGHRS and CDR2 as YFSETQ. V shed 3 bases and J 0 bases; nucleotides not matched to a gene: 8. CDR3 nucleotide sequence: TGCGCCAGCAGCTCTTTGGCGGGAGGCAGCTCCTACAATGAGCAGTTCTTC. Encoded protein: CASSSLAGGSSYNEQFF.

V usage is TRBV5-6 and J usage is TRBJ1-2; 7 bases map to TRBD1. V gave up 1 base and J gave up 10 bases; unmatched junction bases: 13. There are 15 residues in the CDR3. Germline V lookup: CDR1 SGHDT, CDR2 YYEEEE. In DNA form, the CDR3 reads TGTGCCAGCAGCTTGCCCGACAGGGCGGGTAAAGACTACACCTTC. As protein: CASSLPDRAGKDYTF.

The chain recombines TRBV5-1 with TRBJ2-7, with 7 positions matching TRBD2. Trimming removed 0 bases from V and 4 bases from J; junction bases left unmatched: 7. From germline, CDR1 is SGHRS and CDR2 YFSETQ. The CDR3 sequence is 15 residues long. CDR3 DNA: TGCGCCAGCAGCTTGGTCCTCGGGAGGTTGTACGAGCAGTACTTC. Translation gives CASSLVLGRLYEQYF.

There are a few counts of this clone. The rearrangement links TRBV12-5 to TRBJ1-1; D is perhaps TRBD1 (5 bases). Trimming took off 0 bases at V and 4 bases at J, with 9 bases between the two ends. In germline, CDR1 is LGHNT, CDR2 FRNRAP. The CDR3 is made up of 14 amino acids. In DNA, the CDR3 is TGTGCTAGTGGTTTGGTGGTCAGGGCCACTGAAGCTTTCTTT. It specifies CASGLVVRATEAFF.

V is TRBV20-1 and J is TRBJ1-3; D uncertain. V lost 3 bases to trimming and J lost 0 bases, with 12 bases between them. Germline CDR1 and CDR2: DFQATT and SNEGSKA (reference sequence). This CDR3 is 15 amino acids long. The CDR3 DNA is TGCAGTGCTAGTAATCGCGGGGACTCTGGAAACACCATATATTTT. Translated, it gives CSASNRGDSGNTIYF.

CDR3 region: CASSLNFAGGPKTQYF. The CDR3 DNA reads TGTGCCAGCAGCTTAAACTTTGCGGGGGGGCCAAAGACCCAGTACTTC. The rearrangement uses TRBV7-2 and TRBJ2-5, with 9 bases fitting TRBD2. The V and J ends lost 2 bases and 6 bases, in that order; junction bases with no gene match: 10. CDR3 length: 16 residues. The germline gives CDR1 SGHTA, CDR2 FQGNSA.

This chain joins TRBV19 and TRBJ2-3; 9 positions agree with TRBD1. The CDR3 loop spans 15 amino acids. Germline-derived CDR1 and CDR2 are LNHDA and SQIVND (reference sequence). The V gene end was trimmed by 5 bases and the J gene end by 3 bases; junction bases not matched to a gene: 6. The CDR3 reads CASSLPGQGTDTQYF. The CDR3, as DNA: TGTGCCAGTAGTTTACCAGGACAGGGGACAGATACGCAGTATTTT.

CDR3: CASSPGGGHEQYF. In nucleotides, the CDR3 is TGTGCCAGCAGCCCCGGTGGAGGCCACGAGCAGTACTTC. The rearrangement links TRBV13 to TRBJ2-7, with a tentative D call TRBD2 (5 bases). From germline, CDR1 is PRHDT and CDR2 FYEKMQ (reference sequence). The CDR3 is 13 amino acids. V dropped 5 bases and J dropped 5 bases, with 13 bases sitting between them.